Following are 14 T cell receptor beta chains from one sample sequenced in a study of shared clonotypes between healthy human individuals. Positively selected for CCR7, the CD45RO-negative cells used as naive CD8 cells excluded terminally differentiated effector memory CD45RA+ cells. Sequenced by immunoSEQ multiplex PCR; TCRdb stores in-frame clones only, minus some. The sample records millions of clones, over 85% being singletons. Sequenced: naive CD8+ T cells sorted from blood. These receptors came from a man aged 18 to 30 in good health.

This chain joins TRBV27 and TRBJ2-7; 7 bases line up with TRBD2. The V gene end was trimmed by 0 bases and the J gene end by 6 bases; junction bases not matched to a gene: 8. The germline V gene encodes CDR1 MNHEY and CDR2 SMNVEV (reference sequence). This CDR3 spans 15 amino acids. The CDR3 sequence is CASSLSAGAVSEQYF. In DNA, the CDR3 is TGTGCCAGCAGTTTATCTGCGGGAGCGGTATCCGAGCAGTACTTC.

Concerning this clone: This sample also contains other DNA sequences that code for the same CDR3. This rearrangement joins TRBV9 to TRBJ1-2; D perhaps matches TRBD1 (5 bases). The V and J ends lost 4 bases and 4 bases respectively, with 11 bases between them. Germline V gene lookup returns CDR1 SGDLS and CDR2 YYNGEE. The CDR3 is 13 residues long. CDR3 loop: CASSPSDSYGYTF. Written as DNA, the CDR3 is TGTGCCAGCAGCCCTTCAGACAGCTATGGCTACACCTTC.

The V and J genes are TRBV10-2 and TRBJ2-5, with D uncertain. There are 17 residues in the CDR3. In germline, CDR1 is WSHSY, CDR2 SAAADI. V was pared by 1 base and J by 0 bases, with 15 bases between. Written as DNA, the CDR3 is TGCGCCAGCAGTGAGTTCAGCGAAGGGCCCCACCAAGAGACCCAGTACTTC. The encoded protein is CASSEFSEGPHQETQYF.

The rearrangement links TRBV5-4 to TRBJ1-1, with D tentatively TRBD1 (6 bases). The germline V gene has CDR1 SGHNT and CDR2 YYREEE (reference sequence). Trimming cost V 5 bases and J 0 bases, with 11 bases left between them. This CDR3 has 14 residues. CDR3 coding DNA: TGTGCCAGCAGGTCTCAGGGGTTGAACACTGAAGCTTTCTTT. It yields the protein CASRSQGLNTEAFF.

The chain recombines TRBV20-1 with TRBJ2-7; the D gene could be TRBD1 or TRBD2 (5 bases each). The CDR3 is 11 residues long. The germline V gene has CDR1 DFQATT and CDR2 SNEGSKA (reference sequence). V lost 5 bases and J 7 bases, leaving 12 bases between the germline ends. In DNA form, the CDR3 reads TGCAGTGCTCTCGTTGGGGGAGAGCAGTACTTC. It translates to CSALVGGEQYF.

The J gene is TRBJ2-5, the V gene TRBV28; D may be TRBD2 (5 bases). Per the germline V gene, CDR1 is MDHEN and CDR2 is SYDVKM. This CDR3 spans 12 amino acids. With 5 bases removed from V and 5 bases from J, the gap between germline ends came to 9 bases. For the CDR3, the DNA is TGTGCCAGCAGTAAGGGCGGGGAGACCCAGTACTTC. Translating gives CASSKGGETQYF.

The chain couples TRBV19 to TRBJ1-1; unclear D gene. V lost 3 bases, J lost 6 bases, and 14 bases lay in between. The CDR3 is 14 residues long. Germline V gives CDR1 LNHDA, CDR2 SQIVND (reference sequence). The CDR3 spells CASSIDDEAPEAFF. CDR3 DNA: TGTGCCAGTAGTATTGATGACGAAGCCCCTGAAGCTTTCTTT.

The chain has TRBV7-9 and TRBJ1-1; 10 nucleotides agree with TRBD1. Germline values: CDR1 SEHNR, CDR2 FQNEAQ (reference sequence). The CDR3 extends over 15 amino acids. V gave up 1 base and J gave up 2 bases; unmatched junction bases: 1. The CDR3 spells CASSLETGGNTEAFF. DNA of the CDR3: TGTGCCAGCAGCTTAGAGACAGGGGGCAACACTGAAGCTTTCTTT.

The chain links TRBV19 to TRBJ2-7, with a weak D call TRBD1 (6 bases). From germline, CDR1 is LNHDA and CDR2 SQIVND (reference sequence). The CDR3 totals 14 residues. V lost 6 bases, J lost 2 bases, and 14 bases lay in between. In DNA, the CDR3 is TGTGCCAGTAGGGAGAGGACAGTCCCCTACGAGCAGTACTTC. The encoded protein is CASRERTVPYEQYF.

The chain combines TRBV27 with TRBJ2-7; 13 bases agree with TRBD2. Trimming removed 3 bases from V and 3 bases from J; junction bases left unmatched: 11. The CDR3 is 18 amino acids. Germline V gene lookup returns CDR1 MNHEY and CDR2 SMNVEV (reference sequence). CDR3 sequence (DNA): TGTGCCAGCAGTTTCGTCCACCCGGGACTAGCGGGAAACTACGAGCAGTACTTC. Encoded protein: CASSFVHPGLAGNYEQYF.

V is TRBV27 and J is TRBJ2-5, with 7 bases fitting TRBD1. CDR1 MNHEY and CDR2 SMNVEV come from the germline V gene (reference sequence). V trimming: 2 bases; J trimming: 4 bases; junction bases outside the gene matches: 4. CDR3 length: 14 amino acids. CDR3 DNA sequence: TGTGCCAGCAGTTTACGGGACAGTGGAGAGACCCAGTACTTC. Protein: CASSLRDSGETQYF.

As to this clone: This sample includes further DNA sequences coding for the same CDR3. The chain carries TRBV29-1 and TRBJ2-7; D is undetermined. Trimming cost V 0 bases and J 0 bases, with 6 bases left between them. CDR3 length: 13 residues. CDR1 SQVTM and CDR2 ANQGSEA come from the germline V gene. In nucleotides, the CDR3 is TGCAGCGTTGAAGATCAGAGCTCCTACGAGCAGTACTTC. This codes for CSVEDQSSYEQYF.

The V and J genes are TRBV7-2 and TRBJ1-2; 8 positions agree with TRBD1. Per the germline V gene, CDR1 is SGHTA and CDR2 is FQGNSA. This CDR3 region has 13 residues. V gave up 5 bases and J gave up 4 bases; unmatched junction bases: 3. The CDR3 loop is CASSMQGAYGYTF. The CDR3 DNA follows: TGTGCCAGCAGCATGCAGGGGGCCTATGGCTACACCTTC. The full variable domain, rest sourced from reference TRBV7-2 and TRBJ1-2, is GAGVSQSPSNKVTEKGKDVELRCDPISGHTALYWYRQSLGQGLEFLIYFQGNSAPDKSGLPSDRFSAERTGGSVSTLTIQRTQQEDSAVYLCASSMQGAYGYTFGSGTRLTVV.

The chain carries TRBV9 and TRBJ2-1, with 8 bases fitting TRBD1. CDR1 is SGDLS and CDR2 is YYNGEE in the germline V gene. This CDR3 spans 15 amino acids. The V gene end was trimmed by 3 bases and the J gene end by 2 bases; junction bases not matched to a gene: 4. Written as DNA, the CDR3 is TGTGCCAGCAGCGGCCCGGGACAGGCCTACAATGAGCAGTTCTTC. This sequence encodes CASSGPGQAYNEQFF.